These 16 T cell receptor beta chains originate from one sample sequenced in a study of cytomegalovirus exposure and HLA in healthy donors. The PCR ran on 60 Vbeta and 13 Jbeta primers. This table comes from immunoSEQ multiplex PCR, and its TCRdb copy is limited to in-frame clones, with some not included. The profile shows tens of thousands of clones, around four fifths of them singletons. Input material: PBMCs. The receptors come from a woman aged 40 to 50 in good health and CMV-seronegative.

There are a few counts of this clone. The genes are TRBV5-1 and TRBJ1-1; no reliable D call. The V and J ends lost 0 bases and 1 base respectively, with 13 bases between them. This CDR3 comprises 16 residues. The germline CDR1 and CDR2 sequences are SGHRS and YFSETQ. CDR3 in DNA: TGCGCCAGCAGCTTGGGCCCCGCTAGTTCGAACACTGAAGCTTTCTTT. Residues: CASSLGPASSNTEAFF. The variable domain in full, completed from reference TRBV5-1 and TRBJ1-1, reads KAGVTQTPRYLIKTRGQQVTLSCSPISGHRSVSWYQQTPGQGLQFLFEYFSETQRNKGNFPGRFSGRQFSNSRSEMNVSTLELGDSALYLCASSLGPASSNTEAFFGQGTRLTVV.

This clone has a single count. The chain couples TRBV9 to TRBJ2-5; 7 positions match TRBD1. CDR1 is SGDLS, CDR2 YYNGEE, per germline. Losses at the gene ends were 1 base for V and 1 base for J; bases not matched to a gene: 7. The CDR3 consists of 16 residues. The CDR3 DNA reads TGTGCCAGCAGCGTAACGGTGACAGGGCCCCAAGAGACCCAGTACTTC. Translated, it gives CASSVTVTGPQETQYF. The entire variable domain, with the rest obtained from reference TRBV9 and TRBJ2-5, is as follows: DSGVTQTPKHLITATGQRVTLRCSPRSGDLSVYWYQQSLDQGLQFLIQYYNGEERAKGNILERFSAQQFPDLHSELNLSSLELGDSALYFCASSVTVTGPQETQYFGPGTRLLVL.

The V gene is TRBV5-1, the J gene TRBJ2-5, with 8 bases that match TRBD1. The J call could be wrong; TRBJ2-7 is a better fit for the DNA end. Germline CDR1 reads SGHRS; CDR2 reads YFSETQ. This CDR3 region has 14 residues. CDR3 DNA sequence: TGCGCCAGCAGCAGTCAGGGGGCCACCTACGAGCAGTACTTC. This gives the protein CASSSQGATYEQYF.

The chain carries TRBV4-3 and TRBJ2-1; 14 bases are shared with TRBD2. Losses at the gene ends were 0 bases for V and 10 bases for J; bases not matched to a gene: 8. Germline CDR1 LGHNA, CDR2 YSLEER. The CDR3 covers 17 residues. CDR3 coding DNA: TGCGCCAGCAGCCAAGATTTGACTAGCGGGAGGGCGGGGGAGCAGTTCTTC. This encodes CASSQDLTSGRAGEQFF.

This clone was seen only once. The chain carries TRBV28 and TRBJ2-7; 7 bases agree with TRBD2. The CDR3 length is 15 residues. Germline V gene data show CDR1 as MDHEN and CDR2 as SYDVKM. J gave up 0 bases and V 4 bases, and 6 bases lay outside the gene matches. The CDR3, as DNA: TGTGCCAGCAGTTCAAGCGGGGTCAGCTCCTACGAGCAGTACTTC. Translated, it gives CASSSSGVSSYEQYF.

The genes are TRBV9 and TRBJ1-2; 10 bases are shared with TRBD1. The germline CDR1 and CDR2 sequences are SGDLS and YYNGEE. Germline trimming cut 3 bases from V and 3 bases from J; bases unmatched to any gene: 5. The CDR3 length is 15 residues. This CDR3 reads CASSATGTGDYGYTF. The CDR3 bases are TGTGCCAGCAGCGCTACCGGGACAGGGGACTATGGCTACACCTTC.

This clone was seen once. The gene calls are TRBV2 and TRBJ1-4; D is unclear. This CDR3 has 20 amino acids. Per the germline V gene, CDR1 is SNHLY and CDR2 is FYNNEI. The V end was cut by 8 bases, the J end by 5 bases, with 33 bases between. CDR3 nucleotide sequence: TGTGCCAGCGGGGATTGGAGGAGTGGCAGAACTCTTATTCGGAATGAAAAACTGTTTTTT. This codes for CASGDWRSGRTLIRNEKLFF.

This clone was observed a few times. The V gene is TRBV6-5, the J gene TRBJ1-1; no clear D. Germline loops: CDR1 MNHEY, CDR2 SVGAGI. This CDR3 spans 14 amino acids. The germline V and J ends were trimmed by 4 bases and 1 base, with 10 bases remaining between them. The CDR3 sequence: CASSLGPQNTEAFF. In DNA, the CDR3 is TGTGCCAGCAGTTTGGGCCCACAGAACACTGAAGCTTTCTTT.

V gene TRBV14 combines with J gene TRBJ2-7, with D maybe TRBD2 (6 bases). The CDR3 length is 14 residues. Germline V lookup: CDR1 SGHDN, CDR2 FVKESK. With 1 base removed from V and 7 bases from J, the gap between germline ends came to 14 bases. DNA of the CDR3: TGTGCCAGCAGCCAAGCGCTCATCCGGGAGGAGCAGTACTTC. Amino acid sequence: CASSQALIREEQYF. Filled out from reference TRBV14 and TRBJ2-7, the complete variable domain reads EAGVTQFPSHSVIEKGQTVTLRCDPISGHDNLYWYRRVMGKEIKFLLHFVKESKQDESGMPNNRFLAERTGGTYSTLKVQPAELEDSGVYFCASSQALIREEQYFGPGTRLTVT.

The chain combines TRBV28 with TRBJ1-5; 7 bases fit TRBD1. CDR3 length equals 14 residues. J was trimmed by 7 bases and V by 5 bases; bases with no gene match: 8. In germline, CDR1 is MDHEN, CDR2 SYDVKM. The CDR3 region is CASSPPQGTQPQHF. CDR3 DNA sequence: TGTGCCAGCAGTCCCCCACAGGGGACGCAGCCCCAGCATTTT.

V is TRBV27 and J is TRBJ2-3, with TRBD1 matching 9 bases. V was clipped by 3 bases and J by 5 bases; unmatched bases: 18. CDR3 length: 19 residues. Germline loops: CDR1 MNHEY, CDR2 SMNVEV (reference sequence). The CDR3 sequence is CASSFILTGGTLAGDTQYF. The CDR3 DNA is TGTGCCAGCAGTTTTATTTTGACAGGGGGGACTCTAGCCGGAGATACGCAGTATTTT.

The J gene is TRBJ1-1, the V gene TRBV7-6, with D possibly being TRBD1 (5 bases). V was shortened by 3 bases and J by 7 bases, with 18 bases between the two germline ends. The CDR3 runs 15 residues. Germline V gene sequence: CDR1 SGHVS, CDR2 FNYEAQ. DNA of the CDR3: TGTGCCAGCAGCTTTGGGCAGGGAATCCAATTTGAAGCTTTCTTT. This translates into CASSFGQGIQFEAFF. Supplemented by reference TRBV7-6 and TRBJ1-1, the full variable domain reads GAGVSQSPRYKVTKRGQDVALRCDPISGHVSLYWYRQALGQGPEFLTYFNYEAQQDKSGLPNDRFSAERPEGSISTLTIQRTEQRDSAMYRCASSFGQGIQFEAFFGQGTRLTVV.

The chain uses TRBV6-5 and TRBJ2-7; 7 bases match TRBD1. Germline V gene sequence: CDR1 MNHEY, CDR2 SVGAGI. This CDR3 is built from 15 residues. V trimming: 6 bases; J trimming: 3 bases; junction bases outside the gene matches: 11. For the CDR3, the DNA is TGTGCCAGCAGCTTCCTGACAGGGACCCGCTACGAGCAGTACTTC. Translated, it gives CASSFLTGTRYEQYF.

This clone was found a few times. This rearrangement joins TRBV4-1 to TRBJ1-3; TRBD1 agrees at 7 bases. CDR3 size: 15 residues. Germline trimming cut 5 bases from V and 2 bases from J; bases unmatched to any gene: 6. Looked up from germline, CDR1 is MGHRA and CDR2 is YSYEKL. CDR3 region: CASSLTGSTGNTIYF. The CDR3 nucleotides are TGCGCCAGCAGCTTGACAGGGTCGACTGGAAACACCATATATTTT.

The chain couples TRBV29-1 to TRBJ2-7, with D maybe TRBD1 (6 bases). From germline, CDR1 is SQVTM and CDR2 ANQGSEA. Trimming shortened V by 7 bases and J by 6 bases, and 19 bases separated the two germline ends. This CDR3 has 13 amino acids. The CDR3, as DNA: TGCAGCGCTAGGGACACCGTCTTTGGCGAGCAGTACTTC. This codes for CSARDTVFGEQYF.

This clone was observed a few times. The chain carries TRBV7-2 and TRBJ2-7; 8 bases align to TRBD1. Germline-derived CDR1 and CDR2 are SGHTA and FQGNSA. The CDR3 runs to 15 residues. V lost 4 bases and J lost 2; bases outside the gene matches: 7. CDR3 amino acids: CASSSVAGGAYEQYF. Here the CDR3 DNA reads TGTGCCAGCAGCTCAGTAGCAGGGGGCGCCTACGAGCAGTACTTC.